This TCR beta chain was sequenced during a study of tumor-infiltrating lymphocytes in primary liver carcinoma. Scientists recovered RNA and DNA together from roughly 20-30 mg of unsorted bulk tissue. Patients showed chronic HBV infection and an absence of prior treatment. Priming with a constant-region primer yielded TCR beta cDNA from 450 to 550 ng total RNA. Three nested multiplex PCR rounds, a slightly modified ARM-PCR method, built the TCR beta libraries. Primers for the first two PCR rounds were TRBV1-TRBV30 forward primers and a C-beta reverse primer (roughly 9 cycles per round). Each CDR3 protein is one row after TCRdb ran MiXCR on the multiplex PCR reads. The repertoire consists of 75,000 or so distinct CDR3 sequences, with 60% to 80% occurring once and the leading ten covering roughly 26%. The CDR3 is made up of 14 amino acids. CDR1 MGHRA and CDR2 YSYEKL come from the germline V gene. Whole-study findings and limits: Tumor-adjacent and tumor-blood pairs displayed less overlap than did pairs of tumor regions.

On this clonotype: Its target is not known. One junction end disagrees with the germline gene, perhaps due to a read error.

The TCR comes from a man aged 40-50 years with primary liver carcinoma and hepatitis B virus infection. Material for sequencing was liver tumor tissue from sampling region 4. Subset noted: tumor region T4, right-lateral pole. J is TRBJ2-5 and V is TRBV4-1; a weak D match, TRBD2 (5 bases). CDR3: CASNQYQLAETQYF. CDR3 DNA sequence: TGCGCCAGCAACCAATATCAGCTAGCAGAGACCCAATACTTC.